This TCR beta chain was found in a study of T cells in narcolepsy. Repertoires were generated with immunoSEQ multiplex PCR, while TCRdb's copy carries only in-frame clones and drops some. The sample consists of roughly 34,000 clones, around 80% of them appearing once. The receptor comes from a human donor with narcolepsy. Sequences were obtained from CD45RA- memory CD4+ T cells from PBMCs.

DNA of the CDR3: TGTGCCAGCAGCGGGACAGGGGTAATGAACACTGAAGCTTTCTTT. Residues: CASSGTGVMNTEAFF. The rearrangement joins TRBV27 to TRBJ1-1; 10 bases map to TRBD1. Germline assignment: CDR1 MNHEY and CDR2 SMNVEV (reference sequence). With 6 bases clipped from V and 0 bases from J, the junction kept 4 bases outside the gene matches. The CDR3 sequence is 15 residues long.